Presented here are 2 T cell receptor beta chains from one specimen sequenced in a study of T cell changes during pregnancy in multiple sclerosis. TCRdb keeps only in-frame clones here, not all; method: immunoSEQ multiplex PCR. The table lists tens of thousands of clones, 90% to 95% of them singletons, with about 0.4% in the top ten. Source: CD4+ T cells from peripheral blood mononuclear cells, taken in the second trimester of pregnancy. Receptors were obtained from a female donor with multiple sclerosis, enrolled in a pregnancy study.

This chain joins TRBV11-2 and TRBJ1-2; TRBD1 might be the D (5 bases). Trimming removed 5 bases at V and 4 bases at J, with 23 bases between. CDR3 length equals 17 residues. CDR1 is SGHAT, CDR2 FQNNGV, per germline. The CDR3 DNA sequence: TGTGCCAGCAGCACCGTACAGCGGAGGGGATCGGTCTATGGCTACACCTTC. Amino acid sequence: CASSTVQRRGSVYGYTF.

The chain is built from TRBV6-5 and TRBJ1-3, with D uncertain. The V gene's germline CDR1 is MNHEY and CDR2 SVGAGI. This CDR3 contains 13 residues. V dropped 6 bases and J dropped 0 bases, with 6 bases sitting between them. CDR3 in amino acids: CASSQFSGNTIYF. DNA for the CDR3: TGTGCCAGCAGCCAGTTCTCTGGAAACACCATATATTTT.